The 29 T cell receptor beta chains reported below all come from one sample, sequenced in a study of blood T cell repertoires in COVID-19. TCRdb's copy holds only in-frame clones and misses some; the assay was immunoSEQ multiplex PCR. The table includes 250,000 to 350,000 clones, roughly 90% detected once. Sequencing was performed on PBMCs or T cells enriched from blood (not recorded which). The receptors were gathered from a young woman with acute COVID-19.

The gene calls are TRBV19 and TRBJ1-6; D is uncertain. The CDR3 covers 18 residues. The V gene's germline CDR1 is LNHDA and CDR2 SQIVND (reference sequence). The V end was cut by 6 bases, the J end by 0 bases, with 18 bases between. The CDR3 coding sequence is TGTGCCAGTAGCCTTGCGCCCTTACGGAGCTCCTATAATTCACCCCTCCACTTT. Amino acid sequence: CASSLAPLRSSYNSPLHF.

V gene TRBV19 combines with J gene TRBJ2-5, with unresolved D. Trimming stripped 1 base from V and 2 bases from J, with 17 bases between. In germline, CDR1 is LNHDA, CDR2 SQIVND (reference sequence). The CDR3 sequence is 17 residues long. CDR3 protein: CASSIGPEEQYQETQYF. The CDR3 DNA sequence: TGTGCCAGTAGTATAGGCCCTGAGGAGCAGTATCAAGAGACCCAGTACTTC.

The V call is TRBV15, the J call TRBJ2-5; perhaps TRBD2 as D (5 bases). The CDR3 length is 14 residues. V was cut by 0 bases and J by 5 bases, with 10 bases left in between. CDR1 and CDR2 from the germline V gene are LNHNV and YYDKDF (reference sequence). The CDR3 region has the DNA TGTGCCACCAGCAGAGATGCGGGTTTCGAGACCCAGTACTTC. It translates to CATSRDAGFETQYF. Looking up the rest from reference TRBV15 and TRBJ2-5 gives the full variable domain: DAMVIQNPRYQVTQFGKPVTLSCSQTLNHNVMYWYQQKSSQAPKLLFHYYDKDFNNEADTPDNFQSRRPNTSFCFLDIRSPGLGDTAMYLCATSRDAGFETQYFGPGTRLLVL.

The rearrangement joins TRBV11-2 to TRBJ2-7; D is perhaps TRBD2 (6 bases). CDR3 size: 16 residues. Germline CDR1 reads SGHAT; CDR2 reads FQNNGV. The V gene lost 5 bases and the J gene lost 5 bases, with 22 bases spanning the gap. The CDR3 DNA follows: TGTGCCAGCAGCCCTCCCTTTGCGGGGATAGGAGACGAGCAGTACTTC. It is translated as CASSPPFAGIGDEQYF.

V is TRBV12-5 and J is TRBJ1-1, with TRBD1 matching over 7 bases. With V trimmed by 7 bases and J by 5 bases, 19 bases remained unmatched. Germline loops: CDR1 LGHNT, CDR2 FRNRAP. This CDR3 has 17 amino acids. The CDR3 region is CASASPAREQGMTEAFF. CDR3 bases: TGTGCTAGTGCCTCACCGGCCAGGGAACAGGGGATGACTGAAGCTTTCTTT.

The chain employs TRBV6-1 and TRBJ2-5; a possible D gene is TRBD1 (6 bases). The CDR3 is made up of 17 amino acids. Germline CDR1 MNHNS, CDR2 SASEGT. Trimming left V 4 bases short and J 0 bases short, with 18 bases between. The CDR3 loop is CASSVFRGSVNQETQYF. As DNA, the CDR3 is TGTGCCAGCAGTGTCTTTAGGGGGTCCGTAAACCAAGAGACCCAGTACTTC.

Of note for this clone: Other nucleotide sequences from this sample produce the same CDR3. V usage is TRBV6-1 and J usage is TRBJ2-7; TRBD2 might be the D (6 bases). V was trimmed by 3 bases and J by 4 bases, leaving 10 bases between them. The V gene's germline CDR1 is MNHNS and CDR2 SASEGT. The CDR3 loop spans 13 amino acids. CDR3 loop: CASSEGGRYEQYF. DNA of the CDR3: TGTGCCAGCAGTGAGGGAGGACGTTACGAGCAGTACTTC.

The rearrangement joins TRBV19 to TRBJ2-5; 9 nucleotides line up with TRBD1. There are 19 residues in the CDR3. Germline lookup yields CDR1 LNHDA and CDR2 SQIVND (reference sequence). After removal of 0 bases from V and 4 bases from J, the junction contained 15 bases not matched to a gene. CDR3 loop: CASSIDTPRTGDPLETQYF. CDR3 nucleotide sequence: TGTGCCAGTAGTATAGATACCCCCCGGACAGGGGATCCTTTAGAGACCCAGTACTTC.

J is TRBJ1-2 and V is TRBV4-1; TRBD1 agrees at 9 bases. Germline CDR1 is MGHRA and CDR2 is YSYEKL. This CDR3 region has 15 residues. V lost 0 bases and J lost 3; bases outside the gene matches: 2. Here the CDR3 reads CASSQDWTGDYGYTF. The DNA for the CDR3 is TGCGCCAGCAGCCAAGATTGGACAGGGGACTATGGCTACACCTTC.

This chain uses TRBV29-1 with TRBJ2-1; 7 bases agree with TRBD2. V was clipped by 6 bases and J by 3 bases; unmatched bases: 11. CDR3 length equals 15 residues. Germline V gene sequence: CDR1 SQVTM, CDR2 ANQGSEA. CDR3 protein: CSVYGERDSYNEQFF. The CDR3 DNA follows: TGCAGCGTGTACGGGGAGCGGGATAGCTACAATGAGCAGTTCTTC.

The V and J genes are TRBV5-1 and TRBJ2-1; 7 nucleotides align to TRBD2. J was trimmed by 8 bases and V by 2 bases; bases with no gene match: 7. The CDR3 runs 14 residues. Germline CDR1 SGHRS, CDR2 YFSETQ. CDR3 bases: TGCGCCAGCAGCTTTGGGGCGGGAGAGCATGAGCAGTTCTTC. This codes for CASSFGAGEHEQFF.

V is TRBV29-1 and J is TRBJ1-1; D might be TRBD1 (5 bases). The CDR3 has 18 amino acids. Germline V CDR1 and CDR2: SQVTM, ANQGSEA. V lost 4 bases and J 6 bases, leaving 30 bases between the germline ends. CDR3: CSVVPPQGLYTQRAEAFF. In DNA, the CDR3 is TGCAGCGTTGTTCCCCCCCAGGGATTATATACACAACGCGCTGAAGCTTTCTTT. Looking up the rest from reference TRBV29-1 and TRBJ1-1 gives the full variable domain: SAVISQKPSRDICQRGTSLTIQCQVDSQVTMMFWYRQQPGQSLTLIATANQGSEATYESGFVIDKFPISRPNLTFSTLTVSNMSPEDSSIYLCSVVPPQGLYTQRAEAFFGQGTRLTVV.

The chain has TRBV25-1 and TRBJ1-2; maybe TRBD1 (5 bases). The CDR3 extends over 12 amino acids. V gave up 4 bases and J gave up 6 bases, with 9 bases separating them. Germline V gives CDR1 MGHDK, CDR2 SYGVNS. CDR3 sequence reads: CASSGQTNGYTF. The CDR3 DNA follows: TGTGCCAGCAGTGGACAGACGAATGGCTACACCTTC.

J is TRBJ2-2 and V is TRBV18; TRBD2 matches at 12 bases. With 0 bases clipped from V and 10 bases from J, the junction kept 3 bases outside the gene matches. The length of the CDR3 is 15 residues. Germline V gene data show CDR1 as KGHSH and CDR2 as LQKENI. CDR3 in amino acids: CASSPPTSGRAELFF. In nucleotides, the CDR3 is TGTGCCAGCTCACCACCGACTAGCGGGAGAGCGGAGCTGTTTTTT.

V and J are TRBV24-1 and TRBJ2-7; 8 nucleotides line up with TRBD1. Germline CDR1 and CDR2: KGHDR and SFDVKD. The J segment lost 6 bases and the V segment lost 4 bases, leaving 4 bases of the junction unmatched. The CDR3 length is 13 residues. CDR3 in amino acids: CATSDPGQGEQYF. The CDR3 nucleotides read TGTGCCACCAGTGACCCCGGACAGGGCGAGCAGTACTTC.

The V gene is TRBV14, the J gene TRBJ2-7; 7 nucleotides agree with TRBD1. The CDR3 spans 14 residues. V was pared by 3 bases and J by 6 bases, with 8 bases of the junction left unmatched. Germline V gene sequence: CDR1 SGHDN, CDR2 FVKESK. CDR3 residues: CASSQVQGLVEQYF. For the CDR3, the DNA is TGTGCCAGCAGCCAGGTACAGGGGTTGGTCGAGCAGTACTTC.

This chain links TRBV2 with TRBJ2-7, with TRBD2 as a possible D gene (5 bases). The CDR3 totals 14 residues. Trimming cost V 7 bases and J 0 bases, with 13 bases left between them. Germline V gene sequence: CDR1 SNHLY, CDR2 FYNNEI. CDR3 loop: CASNSDSYSYEQYF. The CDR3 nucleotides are TGTGCCAGCAACTCGGACTCATACTCCTACGAGCAGTACTTC.

CDR3 sequence: CSVAPLAGGNNEQFF. The CDR3 region has the DNA TGCAGCGTTGCCCCTTTGGCGGGAGGGAACAATGAGCAGTTCTTC. The chain combines TRBV29-1 with TRBJ2-1; 9 positions match TRBD2. The CDR3 sequence is 15 residues long. Germline CDR1 is SQVTM and CDR2 is ANQGSEA. V shed 4 bases, J shed 5 bases, and the junction held 9 bases outside the gene matches.

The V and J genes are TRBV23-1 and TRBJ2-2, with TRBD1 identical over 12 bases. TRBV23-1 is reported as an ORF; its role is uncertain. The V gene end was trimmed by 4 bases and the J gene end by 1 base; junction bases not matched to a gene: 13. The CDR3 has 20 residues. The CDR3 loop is CASSRAEGQGASGNTGELFF. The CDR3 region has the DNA TGCGCCAGCAGTCGAGCTGAGGGACAGGGGGCTTCGGGGAACACCGGGGAGCTGTTTTTT.

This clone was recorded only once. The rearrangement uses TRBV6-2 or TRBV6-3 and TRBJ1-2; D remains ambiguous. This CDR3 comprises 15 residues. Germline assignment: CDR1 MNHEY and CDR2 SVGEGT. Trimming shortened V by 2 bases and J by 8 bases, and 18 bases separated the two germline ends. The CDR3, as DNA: TGTGCCAGCAGTTACCTAACCCAGATTTCGCGGGGCTACACCTTC. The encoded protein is CASSYLTQISRGYTF.

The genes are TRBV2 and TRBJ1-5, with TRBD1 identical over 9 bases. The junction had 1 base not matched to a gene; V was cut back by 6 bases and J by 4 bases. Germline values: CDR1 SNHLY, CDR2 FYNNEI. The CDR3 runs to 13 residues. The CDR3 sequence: CASSGTGNQPQHF. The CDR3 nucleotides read TGTGCCAGCAGCGGGACAGGGAATCAGCCCCAGCATTTT. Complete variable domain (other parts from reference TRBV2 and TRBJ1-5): EPEVTQTPSHQVTQMGQEVILRCVPISNHLYFYWYRQILGQKVEFLVSFYNNEISEKSEIFDDQFSVERPDGSNFTLKIRSTKLEDSAMYFCASSGTGNQPQHFGDGTRLSIL.

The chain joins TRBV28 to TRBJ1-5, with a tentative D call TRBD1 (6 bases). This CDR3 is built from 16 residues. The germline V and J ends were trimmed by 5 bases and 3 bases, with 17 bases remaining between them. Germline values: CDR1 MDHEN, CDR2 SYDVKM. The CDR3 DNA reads TGTGCCAGCAGTGCCCCCCCCACAGGGTTCAATCAGCCCCAGCATTTT. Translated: CASSAPPTGFNQPQHF.

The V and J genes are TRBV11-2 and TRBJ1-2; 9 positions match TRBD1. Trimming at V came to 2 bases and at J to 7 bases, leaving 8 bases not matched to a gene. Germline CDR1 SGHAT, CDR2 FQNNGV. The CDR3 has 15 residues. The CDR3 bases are TGTGCCAGCAGCTTAATGGGGACAGGGAACGGTGGCTACACCTTC. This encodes CASSLMGTGNGGYTF. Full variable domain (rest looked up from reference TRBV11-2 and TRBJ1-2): EAGVAQSPRYKIIEKRQSVAFWCNPISGHATLYWYQQILGQGPKLLIQFQNNGVVDDSQLPKDRFSAERLKGVDSTLKIQPAKLEDSAVYLCASSLMGTGNGGYTFGSGTRLTVV.

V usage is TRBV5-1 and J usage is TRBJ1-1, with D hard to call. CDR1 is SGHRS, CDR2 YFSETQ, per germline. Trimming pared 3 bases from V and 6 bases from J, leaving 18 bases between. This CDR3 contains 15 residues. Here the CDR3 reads CASSSVRFTFSEAFF. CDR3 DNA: TGCGCCAGCAGCTCTGTACGGTTTACTTTTTCTGAAGCTTTCTTT.

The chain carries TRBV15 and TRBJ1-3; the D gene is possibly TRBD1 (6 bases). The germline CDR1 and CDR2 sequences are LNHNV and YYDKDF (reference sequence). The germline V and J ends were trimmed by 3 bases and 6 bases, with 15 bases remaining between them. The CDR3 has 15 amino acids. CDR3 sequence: CATSRGGQILNTIYF. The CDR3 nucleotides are TGTGCCACCAGCAGGGGCGGACAGATCTTAAACACCATATATTTT.

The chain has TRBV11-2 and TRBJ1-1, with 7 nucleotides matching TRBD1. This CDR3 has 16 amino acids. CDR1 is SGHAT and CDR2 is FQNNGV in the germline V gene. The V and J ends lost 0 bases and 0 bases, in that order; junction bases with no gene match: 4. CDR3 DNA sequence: TGTGCCAGCAGCTTAGACAGGGGGGCCCTGAACACTGAAGCTTTCTTT. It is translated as CASSLDRGALNTEAFF.

The CDR3 reads CASSLGYNEQFF. Here the CDR3 DNA reads TGTGCCAGCAGTCTCGGGTACAATGAGCAGTTCTTC. The V and J genes are TRBV12-3 or TRBV12-4 and TRBJ2-1; D uncertain. CDR3 length: 12 amino acids. V lost 5 bases to trimming and J lost 4 bases, with 6 bases between them.

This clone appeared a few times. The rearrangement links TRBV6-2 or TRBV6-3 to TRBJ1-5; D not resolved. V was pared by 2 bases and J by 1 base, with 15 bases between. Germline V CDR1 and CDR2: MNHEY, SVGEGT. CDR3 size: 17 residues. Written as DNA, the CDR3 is TGTGCCAGCAGTTACGATGGACTGACAAGGAGCAATCAGCCCCAGCATTTT. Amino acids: CASSYDGLTRSNQPQHF.

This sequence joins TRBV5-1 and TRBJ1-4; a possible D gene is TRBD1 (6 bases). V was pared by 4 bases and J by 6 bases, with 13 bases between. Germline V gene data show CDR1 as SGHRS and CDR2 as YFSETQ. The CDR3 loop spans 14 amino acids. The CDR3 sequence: CASSTRGLDEKLFF. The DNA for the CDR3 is TGCGCCAGCAGCACCAGGGGTTTGGATGAAAAACTGTTTTTT.